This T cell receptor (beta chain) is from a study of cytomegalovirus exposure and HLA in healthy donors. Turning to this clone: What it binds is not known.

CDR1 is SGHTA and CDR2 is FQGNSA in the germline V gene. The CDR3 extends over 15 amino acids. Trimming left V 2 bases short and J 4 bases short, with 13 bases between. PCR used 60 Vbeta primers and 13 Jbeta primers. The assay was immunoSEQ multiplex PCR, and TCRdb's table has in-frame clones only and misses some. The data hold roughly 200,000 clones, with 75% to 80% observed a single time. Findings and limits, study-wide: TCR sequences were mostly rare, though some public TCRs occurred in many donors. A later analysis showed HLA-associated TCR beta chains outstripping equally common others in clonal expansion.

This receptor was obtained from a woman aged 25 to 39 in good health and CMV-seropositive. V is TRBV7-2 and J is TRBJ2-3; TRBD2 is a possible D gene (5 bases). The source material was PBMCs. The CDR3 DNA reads TGTGCCAGCAGCTTACTAGCCATCATCCCAGATACGCAGTATTTT. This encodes CASSLLAIIPDTQYF.